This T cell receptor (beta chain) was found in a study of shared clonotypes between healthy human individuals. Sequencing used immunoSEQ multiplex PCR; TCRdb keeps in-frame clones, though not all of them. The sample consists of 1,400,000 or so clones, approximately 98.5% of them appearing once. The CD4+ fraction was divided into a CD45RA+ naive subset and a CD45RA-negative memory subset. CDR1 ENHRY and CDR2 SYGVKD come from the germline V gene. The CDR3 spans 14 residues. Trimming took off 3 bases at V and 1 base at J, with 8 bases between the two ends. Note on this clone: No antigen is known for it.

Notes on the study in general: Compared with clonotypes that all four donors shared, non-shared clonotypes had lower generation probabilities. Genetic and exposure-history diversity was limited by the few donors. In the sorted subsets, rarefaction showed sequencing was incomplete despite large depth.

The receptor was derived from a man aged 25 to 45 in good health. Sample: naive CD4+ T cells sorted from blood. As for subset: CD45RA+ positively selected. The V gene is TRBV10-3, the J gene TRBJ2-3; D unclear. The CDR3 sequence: CAISDGLGTDTQYF. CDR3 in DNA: TGTGCCATCAGTGATGGGCTAGGCACAGATACGCAGTATTTT.